This is a list of T cell receptor beta chains from one sample in a study of blood T cell repertoires in COVID-19. Assay used: immunoSEQ multiplex PCR; TCRdb lists only in-frame clones, some missing. This sample yields around 200,000 clones, of which 70% to 90% are seen a single time; about 1.3% belongs to the top ten. Sequenced sample: PBMCs or T cells enriched from blood (not recorded which). The receptor source for this set is a man aged 25-45 years who had recovered from COVID-19. Both conserved end residues are part of each CDR3. D genes are given only for firm matches. Some rows mark clone size as missing; the rest say once, few, many or name a class of expanded clone.

v_call	j_call	d_call	clone_size	cdr3_aa	cdr3_nt
TRBV2	TRBJ2-7	TRBD1	few	CASTGTGSYEQYF	TGTGCCAGCACCGGGACAGGCTCCTACGAGCAGTACTTC
TRBV5-1	TRBJ1-6	-	-	CASSPRPDSPLHF	TGCGCCAGCAGCCCCCGTCCGGATTCACCCCTCCACTTT
TRBV11-2	TRBJ1-1	-	-	CASSLPLLSPAFF	TGTGCCAGCAGCTTACCTCTTCTATCCCCAGCTTTCTTT
TRBV28	TRBJ2-7	-	-	CASSFLRDTPYEQYF	TGTGCCAGCAGTTTTCTCAGGGACACCCCCTACGAGCAGTACTTC
TRBV19	TRBJ1-1	-	-	CASSIFVWAAEAFF	TGTGCCAGTAGTATTTTCGTTTGGGCCGCTGAAGCTTTCTTT
TRBV7-8	TRBJ2-2	TRBD2	-	CASSPPRGSGGTGELFF	TGTGCCAGCAGCCCCCCTCGCGGGAGCGGGGGAACCGGGGAGCTGTTTTTT
TRBV30	TRBJ1-2	-	-	CAWSVQVNYGYTF	TGTGCCTGGAGTGTACAGGTCAACTATGGCTACACCTTC
TRBV6-5	TRBJ2-2	TRBD2	-	CASSYFKAGGGGELFF	TGTGCCAGCAGTTACTTCAAAGCGGGAGGTGGCGGGGAGCTGTTTTTT
TRBV18	TRBJ2-7	TRBD2	-	CASSPVAGTFSYEQYF	TGTGCCAGCTCACCAGTAGCGGGAACATTCTCCTACGAGCAGTACTTC
TRBV5-1	TRBJ1-6	-	-	CASSSTTDNSPLHF	TGCGCCAGCAGCAGCACCACAGATAATTCACCCCTCCACTTT
TRBV2	TRBJ1-1	-	-	CASRDDSGGSTEAFF	TGTGCCAGCAGGGATGACAGTGGGGGCAGCACTGAAGCTTTCTTT
TRBV18	TRBJ1-1	-	-	CASSLTATEAFF	TGTGCCAGCTCCCTGACAGCCACTGAAGCTTTCTTT
TRBV28	TRBJ1-2	TRBD1	-	CASRTGGDYGYTF	TGTGCCAGCAGGACAGGGGGGGACTATGGCTACACCTTC
TRBV30	TRBJ1-1	TRBD1	-	CAWSDRAEAFF	TGTGCCTGGAGCGACAGGGCCGAAGCTTTCTTT
TRBV6-5	TRBJ1-1	-	-	CASSSVNTEAFF	TGTGCCAGCAGTTCGGTCAACACTGAAGCTTTCTTT
TRBV5-4	TRBJ2-3	TRBD2	-	CASRTLAGEVDTQYF	TGTGCCAGCAGAACACTAGCGGGAGAGGTTGATACGCAGTATTTT
TRBV14	TRBJ2-5	TRBD1	few	CASSQGAGTGYQETQYF	TGTGCCAGCAGCCAAGGGGCTGGGACAGGGTACCAAGAGACCCAGTACTTC
TRBV5-4	TRBJ2-3	TRBD1	-	CASSTRQGPLLSTDTQYF	TGTGCCAGCAGCACTAGACAGGGGCCGCTTCTTAGCACAGATACGCAGTATTTT
TRBV15	TRBJ1-5	-	-	CATSRNRAGGNQPQHF	TGTGCCACCAGCAGGAACAGGGCTGGGGGCAATCAGCCCCAGCATTTT
TRBV9	TRBJ2-3	-	-	CASSVAKGAGRITDTQYF	TGTGCCAGCAGCGTAGCTAAGGGAGCAGGACGAATCACAGATACGCAGTATTTT
TRBV7-9	TRBJ1-4	-	once	CASSLEGGASEKLFF	TGTGCCAGCAGCTTGGAAGGGGGGGCAAGCGAAAAACTGTTTTTT
TRBV27	TRBJ2-7	TRBD1	-	CASRGAGGLGTYEQYF	TGTGCCAGCAGGGGGGCAGGGGGTTTGGGCACCTACGAGCAGTACTTC
TRBV3-1/TRBV3-2	TRBJ2-1	TRBD2	-	CASSRSEVGGNEQFF	TGTGCCAGCAGCCGATCTGAGGTGGGAGGGAATGAGCAGTTCTTC
TRBV28	TRBJ1-5	-	-	CASSYAGGNQPQHF	TGTGCCAGCAGTTATGCAGGGGGCAATCAGCCCCAGCATTTT
TRBV15	TRBJ2-3	TRBD2	-	CATSGQTSGPTDTQYF	TGTGCCACCAGCGGCCAGACTAGCGGACCTACAGATACGCAGTATTTT
TRBV6-7	TRBJ2-2	TRBD1	-	CASSQDRGRDTGELFF	TGTGCCAGCAGCCAAGACAGGGGGAGGGACACCGGGGAGCTGTTTTTT
TRBV7-8	TRBJ1-5	-	-	CASSSDRGQPQHF	TGTGCCAGCAGCTCCGACCGGGGTCAGCCCCAGCATTTT
TRBV18	TRBJ2-1	TRBD2	-	CASSPRVSSGSENEQFF	TGTGCCAGCTCACCCAGGGTGAGTAGCGGGAGTGAGAATGAGCAGTTCTTC
TRBV6-5	TRBJ1-2	TRBD1	-	CASRPTGGGYGYTF	TGTGCCAGCAGGCCGACAGGGGGCGGCTATGGCTACACCTTC
TRBV9	TRBJ2-7	-	-	CASSVQENYEQYF	TGTGCCAGCAGCGTACAAGAGAACTACGAGCAGTACTTC
TRBV4-3	TRBJ1-2	-	-	CASSQDRGAHGYTF	TGCGCCAGCAGCCAAGATCGGGGGGCGCATGGCTACACCTTC
TRBV5-5	TRBJ1-2	TRBD1	few	CASSLVLQGGRYGYTF	TGTGCCAGCAGCTTGGTTCTTCAGGGGGGTAGATATGGCTACACCTTC
TRBV30	TRBJ2-7	TRBD1	-	CAWARDRGSYEQYF	TGTGCCTGGGCAAGGGACAGGGGGTCCTACGAGCAGTACTTC
TRBV9	TRBJ1-1	-	-	CASSPRRGGNNTEAFF	TGTGCCAGCAGCCCACGCCGGGGGGGCAACAACACTGAAGCTTTCTTT
TRBV19	TRBJ1-2	-	-	CASSGGHRNYGYTF	TGTGCCAGTAGTGGGGGACACCGAAACTATGGCTACACCTTC
TRBV12-5	TRBJ1-1	-	-	CASGSTKGTINTEAFF	TGTGCTAGTGGTTCGACCAAGGGGACAATTAACACTGAAGCTTTCTTT
TRBV7-6	TRBJ2-2	TRBD2	few	CASQRSGGAGELFF	TGTGCCAGCCAAAGGAGCGGGGGGGCCGGGGAGCTGTTTTTT
TRBV19	TRBJ2-2	TRBD2	once	CASRWVGGRGTGELFF	TGTGCCAGTAGGTGGGTGGGAGGGCGCGGCACCGGGGAGCTGTTTTTT
TRBV4-2	TRBJ2-2	-	-	CASSQKRTPANTGELFF	TGTGCCAGCAGCCAGAAAAGGACACCCGCGAACACCGGGGAGCTGTTTTTT
TRBV2	TRBJ2-7	TRBD1	-	CASSSRGQGIYEQYF	TGTGCCAGCAGCTCGAGGGGACAGGGGATCTACGAGCAGTACTTC
TRBV6-5	TRBJ2-5	-	-	CASSYSIPGRAGTQYF	TGTGCCAGCAGTTACTCGATACCAGGGAGAGCGGGGACCCAGTACTTC
TRBV5-6	TRBJ1-2	TRBD1	-	CASSSRDSSNYGYTF	TGTGCCAGCAGCTCTAGGGACAGCTCTAACTATGGCTACACCTTC
TRBV9	TRBJ1-4	TRBD1	once	CASSVADRALEKLFF	TGTGCCAGCAGCGTAGCTGACAGGGCACTTGAAAAACTGTTTTTT
TRBV2	TRBJ1-6	TRBD1	-	CASSEGQGRYNSPLHF	TGTGCCAGCAGTGAAGGACAGGGCAGGTATAATTCACCCCTCCACTTT
TRBV4-2	TRBJ1-6	-	many	CASSQGVGGNPQSPLHF	TGTGCCAGCAGCCAAGGAGTGGGGGGGAACCCGCAATCACCCCTCCACTTT
TRBV24-1	TRBJ1-2	-	-	CATSRTGSNYGYTF	TGTGCCACCAGTCGCACAGGGTCTAACTATGGCTACACCTTC
TRBV28	TRBJ1-2	-	-	CASSDSYGYTF	TGTGCCAGCAGTGACAGCTATGGCTACACCTTC
TRBV12-3/TRBV12-4	TRBJ2-7	-	-	CASSFGSYEQYF	TGTGCCAGCAGTTTTGGGAGCTACGAGCAGTACTTC
TRBV4-3	TRBJ2-7	TRBD2	-	CASSQDLLAGYLREQYF	TGCGCCAGCAGCCAAGATCTACTAGCGGGATACCTACGAGAGCAGTACTTC
TRBV6-2/TRBV6-3	TRBJ2-6	-	-	CASSSGGSGANVLTF	TGTGCCAGCAGTTCCGGAGGGTCTGGGGCCAACGTCCTGACTTTC
TRBV12-3/TRBV12-4	TRBJ1-2	-	-	CASSLLRGSGYTF	TGTGCCAGCAGTTTGCTCAGGGGAAGTGGCTACACCTTC